This is a list of T cell receptor beta chains from one sample in a study of identical twins. MiXCR, run by TCRdb on the 5' RACE reads, gives a single entry per CDR3 protein. The table records approximately 1.8 million distinct CDR3 sequences, around 29% of them present only once. The specimen was cord blood. The receptors were sampled from a newborn girl in good health. CDR3s include the opening cysteine and the closing phenylalanine or tryptophan. Each record gives: V gene, D gene, J gene, CDR3 length, clone size, CDR3 DNA, CDR3 protein. A D gene is named only where the DNA matches it firmly. Rows may omit the clone size; those that give it use once, few, many or a size class.

TRBV28	NA	TRBJ2-7	13	NA	TGTGCCTGCAGTCCGCCGGGCTCCTACGAGCAGTACTTC	CACSPPGSYEQYF
TRBV14	TRBD2	TRBJ2-1	19	NA	TGTGCCAGCAGCCAGCCGGAACTAGCGGGGTTCGGGAGTTACAATGAGCAGTTCTTC	CASSQPELAGFGSYNEQFF
TRBV2	NA	TRBJ2-3	13	NA	TGTGCCAGCCGCCCCGATTGGGCAGATACGCAGTATTTT	CASRPDWADTQYF
TRBV27	TRBD1	TRBJ1-2	16	few	TGTGCCAGCAGTTTATCTTGGACAGGGGGGAACTATGGCTACACCTTC	CASSLSWTGGNYGYTF
TRBV27	NA	TRBJ1-6	15	NA	TGTGCCAGCAGTTTCGGAACTTCCTATAATTCACCCCTCCACTTT	CASSFGTSYNSPLHF
TRBV4-1	TRBD2	TRBJ2-1	15	many	TGCGCCAGCAGCCGGACTAGCTACCCCTACAATGAGCAGTTCTTC	CASSRTSYPYNEQFF
TRBV2	NA	TRBJ2-2	14	NA	TGTGCCAGCAGTGGAGGGCATAACACCGGGGAGCTGTTTTTT	CASSGGHNTGELFF
TRBV12-3/TRBV12-4	NA	TRBJ1-2	14	NA	TGTGCCAGCAGAGCCGACAGAACTACCTATGGCTACACCTTC	CASRADRTTYGYTF
TRBV27	TRBD2	TRBJ2-1	17	few	TGTGCCAGCAGGACGTTCTTTCTAGCGGGGGGGTACAATGAGCAGTTCTTC	CASRTFFLAGGYNEQFF
TRBV29-1	NA	TRBJ1-1	11	NA	TGCAGCGTCGCAGGGCAACCTGAAGCTTTCTTT	CSVAGQPEAFF
TRBV27	TRBD2	TRBJ2-7	13	many	TGTGCCAGCAGATTAGCGGGAGACTACGAGCAGTACTTC	CASRLAGDYEQYF
TRBV7-2	NA	TRBJ1-2	14	NA	TGTGCCAGCAGCGTATCGACGGGGAACTATGGCTACACCTTC	CASSVSTGNYGYTF
TRBV7-6	NA	TRBJ2-7	16	NA	TGTGCCAGCAGCTTAATCTTGGCGTCCCCCTACAATGAGCAGTACTTC	CASSLILASPYNEQYF
TRBV19	NA	TRBJ1-5	14	NA	TGTGCCAGTAGTATACAGACTAGCAATCAGCCCCAGCATTTT	CASSIQTSNQPQHF
TRBV6-2/TRBV6-3	NA	TRBJ1-2	17	many	TGTGCCAGCAGTTCCCAATCTACTCCGACGGGCCACTATGGCTACACCTTC	CASSSQSTPTGHYGYTF
TRBV7-2	TRBD2	TRBJ2-1	15	NA	TGTGCCAGCAGCTTAGCCACTAGCGTGTACAATGAGCAGTTCTTC	CASSLATSVYNEQFF
TRBV6-5	TRBD2	TRBJ2-1	16	few	TGTGCCAGCAGTTACAGTCAACTAGCGGGTAGGGTTGAGCAGTTCTTC	CASSYSQLAGRVEQFF
TRBV29-1	NA	TRBJ2-7	15	NA	TGCAGCGCTGAAGTAGAAACAGGGAGGAACTACGAGCAGTACTTC	CSAEVETGRNYEQYF
TRBV14	TRBD2	TRBJ2-7	15	NA	TGTGCCAGCAGCCCCTTAGCGGGAGGGGCGAATGAGCAGTACTTC	CASSPLAGGANEQYF
TRBV12-3/TRBV12-4	TRBD2	TRBJ2-1	13	many	TGTGCCAGCAGTAGCGGGAGCCTCAATGAGCAGTTCTTC	CASSSGSLNEQFF
TRBV20-1	NA	TRBJ1-6	14	NA	TGCAGTGCTGGCGGGAGCTCCTATAATTCACCCCTCCACTTT	CSAGGSSYNSPLHF
TRBV7-2	NA	TRBJ2-1	14	NA	TGCGCCAGCAGCTTAGAGGGGGGATACAATGAGCGGTTCTTC	CASSLEGGYNERFF
TRBV20-1	NA	TRBJ2-1	11	few	TGCAGTGCGACTATCTACAATGAGCAGTTCTTC	CSATIYNEQFF
TRBV24-1	TRBD1	TRBJ2-2	15	NA	TGTGCCACCTCACGTGGGACAGGGAACACCGGGGAGCTGTTTTTT	CATSRGTGNTGELFF
TRBV20-1	NA	TRBJ2-2	12	few	TGCAGTGCTAGAGGGAACACCGGGGAGCTGTTTTTT	CSARGNTGELFF
TRBV6-1	NA	TRBJ2-4	11	NA	TGTGCCACCACTAGGGTGTGGGAGCAGTACTTC	CATTRVWEQYF
TRBV12-3/TRBV12-4	TRBD2	TRBJ2-1	14	few	TGTGCCAGCAGTTTGCGGGGGGGGACACGGTTTCCGTTCTTC	CASSLRGGTRFPFF
TRBV6-2/TRBV6-3	TRBD1	TRBJ1-2	14	few	TGTGCCAGCAGTTACTCTGACAGGGGGCCGAACTACACCTTC	CASSYSDRGPNYTF
TRBV20-1	NA	TRBJ2-5	11	few	TGCAGTGCGTCCCCAAGCGAGACCCAGTACTTC	CSASPSETQYF
TRBV20-1	NA	TRBJ2-5	12	NA	TGCAGTGCTAGTAGGAGGCGGGATGAGCAGTACTTC	CSASRRRDEQYF
TRBV20-1	TRBD1	TRBJ1-1	15	few	TGCAGTGCTAGACCCAGGGGGAACATGAACACTGAAGCTTTCTTT	CSARPRGNMNTEAFF
TRBV20-1	TRBD2	TRBJ2-1	20	few	TGCAGTGCTAGATCGGCGGGGGGCTGGAGTCCGGGGCCGAAATACAATGAGCAGTTCTTC	CSARSAGGWSPGPKYNEQFF
TRBV7-2	NA	TRBJ2-7	16	NA	TGTGCCAGCAGCTTAAGCGGGCGTGGGACCTACAATGAGCAGTACTTC	CASSLSGRGTYNEQYF